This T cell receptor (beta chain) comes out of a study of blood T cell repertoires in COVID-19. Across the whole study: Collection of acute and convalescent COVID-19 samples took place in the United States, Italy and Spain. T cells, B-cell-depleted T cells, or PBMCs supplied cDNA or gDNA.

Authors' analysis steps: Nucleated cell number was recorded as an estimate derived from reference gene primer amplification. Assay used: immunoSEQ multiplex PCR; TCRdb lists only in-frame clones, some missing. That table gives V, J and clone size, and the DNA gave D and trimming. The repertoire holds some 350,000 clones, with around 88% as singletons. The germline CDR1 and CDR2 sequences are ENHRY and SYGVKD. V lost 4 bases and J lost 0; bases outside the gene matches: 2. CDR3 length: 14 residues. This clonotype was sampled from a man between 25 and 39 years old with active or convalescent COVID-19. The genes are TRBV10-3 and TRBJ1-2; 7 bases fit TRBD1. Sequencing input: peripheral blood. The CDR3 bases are TGTGCCATCAGTGTGGGACAGACTAACTATGGCTACACCTTC. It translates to CAISVGQTNYGYTF.